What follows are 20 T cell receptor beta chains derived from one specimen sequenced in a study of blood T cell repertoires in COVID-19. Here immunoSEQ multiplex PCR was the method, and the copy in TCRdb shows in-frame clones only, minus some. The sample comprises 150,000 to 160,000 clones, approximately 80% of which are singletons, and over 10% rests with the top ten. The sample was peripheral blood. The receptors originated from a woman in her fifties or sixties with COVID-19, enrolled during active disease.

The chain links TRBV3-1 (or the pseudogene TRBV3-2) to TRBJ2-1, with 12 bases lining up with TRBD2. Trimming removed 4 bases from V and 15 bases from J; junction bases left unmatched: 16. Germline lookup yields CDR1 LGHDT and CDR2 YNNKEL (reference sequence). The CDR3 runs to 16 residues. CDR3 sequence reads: CASSPGTSGSLGRLFF. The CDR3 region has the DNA TGTGCCAGCAGCCCCGGGACTAGCGGGTCCCTCGGCCGTCTGTTCTTC.

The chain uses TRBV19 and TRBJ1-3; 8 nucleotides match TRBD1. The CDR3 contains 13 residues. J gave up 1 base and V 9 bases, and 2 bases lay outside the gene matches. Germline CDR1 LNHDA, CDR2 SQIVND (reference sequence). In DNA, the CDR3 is TGTGCCAGCAGGGGGCATTCTGGAAACACCATATATTTT. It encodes CASRGHSGNTIYF.

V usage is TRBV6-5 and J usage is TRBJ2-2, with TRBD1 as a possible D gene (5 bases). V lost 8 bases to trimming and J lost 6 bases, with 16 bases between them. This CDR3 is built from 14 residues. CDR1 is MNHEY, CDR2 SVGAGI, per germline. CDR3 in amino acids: CASRPGIGAGELFF. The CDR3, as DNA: TGTGCCAGCCGCCCCGGTATAGGGGCCGGGGAGCTGTTTTTT.

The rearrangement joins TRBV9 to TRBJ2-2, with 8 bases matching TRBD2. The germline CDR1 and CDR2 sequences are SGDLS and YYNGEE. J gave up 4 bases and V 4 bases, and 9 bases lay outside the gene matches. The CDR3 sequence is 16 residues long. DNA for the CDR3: TGTGCCAGCAGCCTCCCAGCGGGAGTCGGCACCGGGGAGCTGTTTTTT. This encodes CASSLPAGVGTGELFF.

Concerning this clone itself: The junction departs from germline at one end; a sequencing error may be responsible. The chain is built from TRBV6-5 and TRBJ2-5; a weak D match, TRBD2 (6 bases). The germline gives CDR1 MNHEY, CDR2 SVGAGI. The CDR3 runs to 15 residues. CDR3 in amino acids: CASSYGGTRQGTQYF. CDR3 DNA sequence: TGTGCCAGCAGTTACGGGGGGACCAGGCAAGGGACCCAGTACTTC.

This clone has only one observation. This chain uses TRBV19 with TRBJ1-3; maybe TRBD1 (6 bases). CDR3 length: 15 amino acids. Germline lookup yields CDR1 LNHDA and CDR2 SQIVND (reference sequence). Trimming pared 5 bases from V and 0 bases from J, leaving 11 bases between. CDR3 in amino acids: CASSVRTVSGNTIYF. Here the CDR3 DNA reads TGTGCCAGTAGTGTCAGGACAGTCTCTGGAAACACCATATATTTT.

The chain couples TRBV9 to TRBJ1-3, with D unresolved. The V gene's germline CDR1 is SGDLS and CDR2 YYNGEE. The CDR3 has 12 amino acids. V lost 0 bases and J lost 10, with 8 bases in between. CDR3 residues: CASSVGDKTIYF. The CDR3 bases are TGTGCCAGCAGCGTAGGTGACAAAACCATATATTTT.

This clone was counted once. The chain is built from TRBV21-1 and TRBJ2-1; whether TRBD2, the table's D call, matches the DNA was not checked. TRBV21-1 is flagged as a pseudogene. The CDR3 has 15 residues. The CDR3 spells CASTSRGESYNEQFF. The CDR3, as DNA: TGTGCCAGCACCTCCCGGGGGGAGTCCTACAATGAGCAGTTCTTC.

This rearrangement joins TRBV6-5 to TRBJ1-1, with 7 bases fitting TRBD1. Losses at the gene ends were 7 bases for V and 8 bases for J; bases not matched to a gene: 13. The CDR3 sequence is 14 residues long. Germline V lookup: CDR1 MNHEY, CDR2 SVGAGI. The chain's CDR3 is CASIPRGQGDEAFF. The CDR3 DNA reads TGTGCCAGCATTCCTAGGGGCCAGGGGGACGAAGCTTTCTTT.

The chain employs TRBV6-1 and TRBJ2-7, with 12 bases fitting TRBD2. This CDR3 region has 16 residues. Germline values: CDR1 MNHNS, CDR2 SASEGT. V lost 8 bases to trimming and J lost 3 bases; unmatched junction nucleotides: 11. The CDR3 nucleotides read TGTGCCAGCGGTGCCCTAGCGGGGGGGCGTCGCTACGAGCAGTACGTC. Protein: CASGALAGGRRYEQYV.

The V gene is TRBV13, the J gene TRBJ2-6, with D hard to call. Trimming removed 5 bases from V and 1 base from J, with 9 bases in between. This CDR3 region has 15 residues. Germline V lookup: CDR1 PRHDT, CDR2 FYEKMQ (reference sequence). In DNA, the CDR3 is TGTGCCAGCAGCCTCGGGTTTTCTGGGGCCAACGTCCTGACTTTC. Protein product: CASSLGFSGANVLTF.

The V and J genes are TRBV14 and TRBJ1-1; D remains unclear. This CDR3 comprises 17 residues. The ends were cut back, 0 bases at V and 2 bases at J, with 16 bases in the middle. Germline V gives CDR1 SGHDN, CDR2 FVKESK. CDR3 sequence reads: CASSQEALAGGNTEAFF. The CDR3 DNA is TGTGCCAGCAGCCAAGAAGCCCTCGCGGGAGGAAACACTGAAGCTTTCTTT.

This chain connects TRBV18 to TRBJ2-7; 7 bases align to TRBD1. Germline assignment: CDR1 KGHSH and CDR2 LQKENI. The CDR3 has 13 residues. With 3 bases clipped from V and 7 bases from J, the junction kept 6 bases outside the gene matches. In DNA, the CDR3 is TGTGCCAGCTCACCGTCCCGGGACAGAGAGCAGTACTTC. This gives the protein CASSPSRDREQYF.

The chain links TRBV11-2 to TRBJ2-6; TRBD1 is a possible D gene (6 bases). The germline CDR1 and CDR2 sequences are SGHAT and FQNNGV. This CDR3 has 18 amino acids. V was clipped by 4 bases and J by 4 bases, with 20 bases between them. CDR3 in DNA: TGTGCCAGCAGCTCGGGGCCAAGGGGGACCCTCGGGGCCAACGTCCTGACTTTC. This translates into CASSSGPRGTLGANVLTF.

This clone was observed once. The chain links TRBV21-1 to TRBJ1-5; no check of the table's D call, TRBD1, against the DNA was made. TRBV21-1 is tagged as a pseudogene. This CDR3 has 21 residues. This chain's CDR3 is CASSRKMGRGDIHFSNQPQHF. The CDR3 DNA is TGTGCCAGCAGCAGAAAAATGGGACGAGGGGACATTCACTTTAGCAATCAGCCCCAGCATTTT.

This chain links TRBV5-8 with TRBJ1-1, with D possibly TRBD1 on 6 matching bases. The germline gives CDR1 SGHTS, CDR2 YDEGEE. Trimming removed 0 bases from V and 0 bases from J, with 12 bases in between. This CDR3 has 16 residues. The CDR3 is CASSLEDRFMNTEAFF. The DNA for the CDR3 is TGTGCCAGCAGCTTGGAAGACAGGTTCATGAACACTGAAGCTTTCTTT.

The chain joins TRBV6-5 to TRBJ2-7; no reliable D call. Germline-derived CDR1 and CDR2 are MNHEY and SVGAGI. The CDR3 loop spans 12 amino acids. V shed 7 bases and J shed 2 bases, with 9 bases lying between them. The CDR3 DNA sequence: TGTGCCAGCAACCCCAGGACCTACGAGCAGTACTTC. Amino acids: CASNPRTYEQYF.

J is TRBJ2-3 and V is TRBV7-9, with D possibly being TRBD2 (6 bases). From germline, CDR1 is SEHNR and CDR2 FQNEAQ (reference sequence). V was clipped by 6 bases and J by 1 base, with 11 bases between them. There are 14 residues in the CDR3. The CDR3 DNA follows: TGTGCCAGCAGGGCCCGCGGGGGCACAGATACGCAGTATTTT. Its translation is CASRARGGTDTQYF.

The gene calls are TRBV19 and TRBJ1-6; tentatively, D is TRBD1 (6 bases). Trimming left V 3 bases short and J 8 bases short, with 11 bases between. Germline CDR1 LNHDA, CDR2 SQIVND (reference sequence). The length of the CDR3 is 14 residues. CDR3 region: CASSIGGVDSPLHF. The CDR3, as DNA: TGTGCCAGTAGTATTGGGGGCGTCGATTCACCCCTCCACTTT.

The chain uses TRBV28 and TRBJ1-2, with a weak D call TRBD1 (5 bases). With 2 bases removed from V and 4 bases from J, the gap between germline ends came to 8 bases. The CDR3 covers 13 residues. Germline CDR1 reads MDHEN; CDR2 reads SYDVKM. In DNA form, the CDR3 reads TGTGCCAGCAGTTTAAGGGGCCCCTATGGCTACACCTTC. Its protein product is CASSLRGPYGYTF.